The rows below give T cell receptor beta chains drawn from one sample of a study of T cells in localized non-small cell lung cancer. Clones were read by immunoSEQ multiplex PCR, and TCRdb kept only the in-frame ones, dropping some. Among roughly 7,300 clones listed, just over 90% were seen once. Sequences were derived from peripheral blood mononuclear cells, sampled before any cancer treatment. The receptors stem from a male donor aged 60 or over with stage II lung adenocarcinoma. CDR3s include the opening cysteine and the closing phenylalanine or tryptophan. The order of the fields is J gene, clone size, V gene, D gene, CDR3 DNA, CDR3 protein. The D gene is left open where the match is weak. Size tells how often a clone was seen (once, few, many) or the class of an expanded clone, and some rows leave it out.

J: TRBJ1-6
size: -
V: TRBV15
D: -
DNA: TGTGCCACCAGCAGAGGAAGAGATAGGGTGGCACCCCTCCACTTT
CDR3: CATSRGRDRVAPLHF

J: TRBJ2-5
size: -
V: TRBV2
D: TRBD2
DNA: TGTGCCACCGCGGGGGTCCAAGAGACCCAGTACTTC
CDR3: CATAGVQETQYF

J: TRBJ2-3
size: -
V: TRBV7-2
D: -
DNA: TGTGCCAGCAGCCCATCCTGGGGGGATACGCAGTATTTT
CDR3: CASSPSWGDTQYF

J: TRBJ2-7
size: -
V: TRBV29-1
D: TRBD1
DNA: TGCAGCGTACAGGGGGCTGGTGAGCAGTACTTC
CDR3: CSVQGAGEQYF

J: TRBJ2-5
size: -
V: TRBV18
D: -
DNA: TGTGCCAGCTCATCCACGGGGCTAGGTCAGGAGACCCAGTACTTC
CDR3: CASSSTGLGQETQYF

J: TRBJ1-1
size: -
V: TRBV13
D: -
DNA: TGTGCCAGCAACCTCGGACTGACCAGTGGAGCTTTCTTT
CDR3: CASNLGLTSGAFF

J: TRBJ1-4
size: -
V: TRBV27
D: TRBD1
DNA: TGTGCCAGCAGTATCCGGGACAGGGCTGAAAAACTGTTTTTT
CDR3: CASSIRDRAEKLFF

J: TRBJ2-5
size: -
V: TRBV6-5
D: -
DNA: TGTGCCAGCAGTTACTCCCCTCTTGGGACCCAGGGGACCCAGTACTTC
CDR3: CASSYSPLGTQGTQYF

J: TRBJ1-3
size: -
V: TRBV11-2
D: -
DNA: TGTGCCAGCAGCCCTGGAATAATCTCTGGAAACACCATATATTTT
CDR3: CASSPGIISGNTIYF

J: TRBJ2-1
size: -
V: TRBV4-3
D: -
DNA: TGCGCCAGCAGCCAAGAGACTCTACCATCCTATAATGAGCAGTTCTTC
CDR3: CASSQETLPSYNEQFF

J: TRBJ2-4
size: -
V: TRBV7-2
D: -
DNA: TGTGCCAGCAGCTTAGACAGAAAAAACATTCAGTACTTC
CDR3: CASSLDRKNIQYF

J: TRBJ2-7
size: -
V: TRBV5-6
D: TRBD1
DNA: TGTGCCAGCAGCTTGGGATGGGACAGAAACATCTACGAGCAGTACTTC
CDR3: CASSLGWDRNIYEQYF

J: TRBJ2-6
size: once
V: TRBV13
D: -
DNA: TGTGCCAGCAGCTTCACAAACGTCCTGACTTTC
CDR3: CASSFTNVLTF

J: TRBJ1-6
size: -
V: TRBV27
D: -
DNA: TGTGCCAGCAGTTGGGTAGGGAATTCACCCCTCCACTTT
CDR3: CASSWVGNSPLHF

J: TRBJ1-1
size: -
V: TRBV14
D: -
DNA: TGTGCCAGCAGCCAGGCACTGGGACGGTCGACTGAAGCTTTCTTT
CDR3: CASSQALGRSTEAFF

J: TRBJ2-5
size: -
V: TRBV27
D: -
DNA: TGTGCCAGCAGCACCCGAGGGTACGGCGAGCTTGCGACCCAGTACTTC
CDR3: CASSTRGYGELATQYF

J: TRBJ2-1
size: -
V: TRBV6-5
D: -
DNA: TGTGCCAGCAGTTACGACCCTCCAGGGGATAAGTTCTTC
CDR3: CASSYDPPGDKFF

J: TRBJ1-2
size: -
V: TRBV7-9
D: -
DNA: TGTGCCAGCAGCTTCAGGGATGGCTACACCTTC
CDR3: CASSFRDGYTF

J: TRBJ1-2
size: -
V: TRBV29-1
D: -
DNA: TGCAGCGTTGAAGCCCTAGGGTTCAAGGGCACCTTC
CDR3: CSVEALGFKGTF

J: TRBJ2-7
size: -
V: TRBV5-1
D: TRBD2
DNA: TGCGCCAGCAGCTATACCGGGAGGTCCTCCCACTTC
CDR3: CASSYTGRSSHF

J: TRBJ1-1
size: -
V: TRBV11-2
D: -
DNA: TGTGCCAGCAGCTTAGGACATGAGAACACTGAAGCTTTCTTT
CDR3: CASSLGHENTEAFF

J: TRBJ2-1
size: -
V: TRBV7-9
D: TRBD2
DNA: TGTGCCAGCAGCTTAGATCAGCGGGGGGGAAAGTTCTTC
CDR3: CASSLDQRGGKFF

J: TRBJ1-1
size: -
V: TRBV5-1
D: -
DNA: TGCGCCAGCAGCGGAATAGGGGGGTCAACTGAAGCTTTCTTT
CDR3: CASSGIGGSTEAFF

J: TRBJ1-5
size: -
V: TRBV29-1
D: -
DNA: TGCAGCGCCTCGGAACATGATACAGGCAATCAGCCCCAGCATTTT
CDR3: CSASEHDTGNQPQHF

J: TRBJ1-5
size: -
V: TRBV6-4
D: TRBD1
DNA: TGTGCCAGCAGTGACTCATTGGGACAGAACGAGCCCCAGCATTTT
CDR3: CASSDSLGQNEPQHF

J: TRBJ1-5
size: -
V: TRBV30
D: -
DNA: TGTGCCTGGAGGGACTCAGGGAACAATAAGCCCCAGCATTTT
CDR3: CAWRDSGNNKPQHF

J: TRBJ2-3
size: once
V: TRBV5-1
D: -
DNA: TGCGCCAGCACCGGGGGCCTCCTCACAGATACGCAGTATTTT
CDR3: CASTGGLLTDTQYF

J: TRBJ2-5
size: -
V: TRBV11-3
D: -
DNA: TGTGCCAGCAGCCAATCCGCTAGCCAAGAGACCCAGTACTTC
CDR3: CASSQSASQETQYF

J: TRBJ1-1
size: -
V: TRBV28
D: -
DNA: TGTGCCAGCAGTCTCCCCCGGGCGGTTGAAGCTTTCTTT
CDR3: CASSLPRAVEAFF

J: TRBJ2-4
size: -
V: TRBV7-8
D: -
DNA: TGTGCCAGCAGCTTAGCGGGGGGTGGTAGTGACATTCAGTACTTC
CDR3: CASSLAGGGSDIQYF

J: TRBJ2-2
size: -
V: TRBV4-2
D: TRBD2
DNA: TGTGCCAGCAGCCAAGATGGGGCGGGGGACACCGGGGAGCTGTTTTTT
CDR3: CASSQDGAGDTGELFF